The 13 T cell receptor beta chains below all came from one sample that was sequenced in a study of blood T cell repertoires in COVID-19. TCRdb's table, derived via immunoSEQ multiplex PCR, lists solely in-frame clones and lacks some. The data contain about 310,000 clones, approximately 86% of them singletons. Sequenced sample: peripheral blood. The source is a man in his late teens or twenties with active or convalescent COVID-19.

J is TRBJ1-2 and V is TRBV7-8; TRBD1 might be the D (5 bases). Germline V lookup: CDR1 SGHVS, CDR2 FQNEAQ. CDR3 length equals 16 residues. Trimming shortened V by 6 bases and J by 10 bases, and 27 bases separated the two germline ends. The CDR3 DNA sequence: TGTGCCAGCAGTCCACTTACCGGGACGGGGGTGGCAGACTACACCTTC. It specifies CASSPLTGTGVADYTF.

A few counts support this clone. The chain carries TRBV5-1 and TRBJ1-6, with a possible D match to TRBD1 (5 bases). Germline V CDR1 and CDR2: SGHRS, YFSETQ. Trimming left V 4 bases short and J 10 bases short, with 18 bases between. This CDR3 spans 15 amino acids. The CDR3 DNA is TGCGCCAGCAGCCTTAGTCCGAGGGGAGGCTCACCCCTCCACTTT. Its translation is CASSLSPRGGSPLHF.

The V gene is TRBV4-3, the J gene TRBJ2-5; TRBD1 is a possible D gene (6 bases). Germline CDR1 is LGHNA and CDR2 is YSLEER. The V and J ends lost 1 base and 4 bases respectively, with 13 bases between them. CDR3 length equals 15 residues. DNA for the CDR3: TGCGCCAGCAGCCAAGGGACCGGGACATCAGAGACCCAGTACTTC. The encoded protein is CASSQGTGTSETQYF.

The genes are TRBV13 and TRBJ1-6; D is unclear. Germline V gene data show CDR1 as PRHDT and CDR2 as FYEKMQ (reference sequence). V lost 0 bases to trimming and J lost 8 bases, with 11 bases between them. The CDR3 spans 15 residues. The CDR3 loop reads CASSLGTVRDSPLHF. CDR3 DNA sequence: TGTGCCAGCAGCTTAGGGACGGTACGGGATTCACCCCTCCACTTT.

The chain joins TRBV10-1 to TRBJ2-4, with D possibly being TRBD2 (5 bases). Germline CDR1 reads WNHNN; CDR2 reads SYGVQD (reference sequence). Trimming removed 2 bases from V and 9 bases from J, with 11 bases in between. CDR3 size: 13 residues. The CDR3 loop is CASSETSLGIQYF. CDR3 nucleotide sequence: TGCGCCAGCAGTGAGACTAGTTTGGGCATTCAGTACTTC.

The rearrangement joins TRBV18 to TRBJ2-5, with D tentatively TRBD1 (5 bases). Germline V gene data show CDR1 as KGHSH and CDR2 as LQKENI. Trimming removed 1 base from V and 0 bases from J, with 15 bases in between. This CDR3 region has 17 residues. In nucleotides, the CDR3 is TGTGCCAGCTCACCACGGGGCCAGGCCTTGTACCAAGAGACCCAGTACTTC. Translating gives CASSPRGQALYQETQYF.

V and J are TRBV4-2 and TRBJ1-1, with D maybe TRBD1 (5 bases). CDR1 LGHNA and CDR2 YNFKEQ come from the germline V gene. The CDR3 totals 14 residues. Trimming left V 2 bases short and J 10 bases short, with 17 bases between. The CDR3 DNA reads as TGTGCCAGCAGCCAAATAGACACCAGCGGGGGAGCTTTCTTT. This sequence encodes CASSQIDTSGGAFF.

This chain links TRBV6-5 with TRBJ1-1; TRBD1 matches 7 bases. Trimming cost V 6 bases and J 0 bases; bases outside gene matches: 4. Germline V gene lookup returns CDR1 MNHEY and CDR2 SVGAGI. The CDR3 spans 14 residues. Here the CDR3 DNA reads TGTGCCAGCAGGGGACAGTTCATGAACACTGAAGCTTTCTTT. This codes for CASRGQFMNTEAFF.

V and J are TRBV13 and TRBJ2-5; 8 bases match TRBD1. The length of the CDR3 is 13 residues. V was pared by 5 bases and J by 5 bases, with 4 bases of the junction left unmatched. The germline gives CDR1 PRHDT, CDR2 FYEKMQ (reference sequence). CDR3: CASSMDRVETQYF. In DNA, the CDR3 is TGTGCCAGCAGCATGGACAGGGTGGAGACCCAGTACTTC.

The chain joins TRBV19 to TRBJ2-2, with D unresolved. Germline V CDR1 and CDR2: LNHDA, SQIVND (reference sequence). The CDR3 spans 12 residues. The germline V and J ends were trimmed by 3 bases and 6 bases, with 5 bases remaining between them. The CDR3: CASSMRAGELFF. In DNA form, the CDR3 reads TGTGCCAGTAGTATGAGAGCCGGGGAGCTGTTTTTT.

CDR3 in amino acids: CASSSGGGTDTQYF. CDR3 nucleotide sequence: TGTGCCAGCAGCTCCGGGGGGGGCACAGATACGCAGTATTTT. V is TRBV7-8 and J is TRBJ2-3; 8 positions agree with TRBD2. The CDR3 has 14 residues. Looked up from germline, CDR1 is SGHVS and CDR2 is FQNEAQ. V dropped 4 bases and J dropped 1; count of bases not matched to a gene: 1.

The CDR3 region is CASSLAGGPYEQYF. The CDR3 DNA reads TGTGCCAGCAGTTTAGCGGGAGGGCCCTACGAGCAGTACTTC. The chain joins TRBV27 to TRBJ2-7; the match to TRBD2 covers 9 bases. The germline V gene has CDR1 MNHEY and CDR2 SMNVEV (reference sequence). This CDR3 region has 14 residues. With 2 bases clipped from V and 2 bases from J, the junction kept 1 base outside the gene matches.

This clone came up a few times. The gene calls are TRBV15 and TRBJ2-7; the match to TRBD1 covers 7 bases. The CDR3 covers 13 residues. Germline values: CDR1 LNHNV, CDR2 YYDKDF (reference sequence). V lost 1 base, J lost 7 bases, and 4 bases stayed unmatched. Here the CDR3 DNA reads TGTGCCACCAGCAGAGTGCCAGGGGGAGAGCAGTACTTC. Translated: CATSRVPGGEQYF.